This TCR beta chain was profiled in a study of neoadjuvant anti-PD-1 for oral cavity cancer. The CDR3 has 15 residues. The germline V gene has CDR1 SNHLY and CDR2 FYNNEI. Trimming cost V 6 bases and J 1 base, with 15 bases left between them. Blood libraries mostly used approximately 450 ng genomic DNA, six replicates each. Produced via immunoSEQ multiplex PCR; TCRdb's table is partial and in-frame only. There are 63,000 or so clones in the sample; about 90% occur only once, and around 3% lies in the top ten. The time point: after neoadjuvant nivolumab, at surgical resection. Patients were newly diagnosed with stage II-IVA oral cavity squamous cell carcinoma without prior systemic or radiation treatment.

Material: PBMCs, obtained after nivolumab (anti-PD-1) treatment. The clonotype comes from a person between 40 and 85 years old with oral cavity squamous cell carcinoma. The V and J genes are TRBV2 and TRBJ1-1, with D possibly being TRBD1 (5 bases). This CDR3 reads CASRAPGQGNTEAFF. The CDR3 region has the DNA TGTGCCAGCAGGGCCCCCGGGCAGGGGAACACTGAAGCTTTCTTT.